This TCR beta chain was documented in a study of T cell responses to AZD1222 COVID-19 vaccine. Study outcomes and limitations: The CD4 TCRs associated with vaccination extended across spike and predominated at 160-218 and 743-854. The study reported that nearly half of spike-specific TCRs target unmutated variant regions.

Second-dose intervals of approximately 4 or approximately 12 weeks were pooled. In regard to this clone: What it binds is not known.

The protocol was immunoSEQ multiplex PCR, while the TCRdb copy is restricted to in-frame clones and leaves out a portion. The sample has around 99,000 clones, about 89% seen once. Sample: peripheral blood, taken 28 days after the second AZD1222 dose. This receptor was obtained from an adult who received the AZD1222 COVID-19 vaccine.

CDR3 sequence (DNA): TGTGCCAGCAGCTACGTAGTGAGCGAAGGTGAGCAGTTCTTC. It translates to CASSYVVSEGEQFF. The chain combines TRBV2 with TRBJ2-1; D call uncertain. CDR1 is SNHLY and CDR2 is FYNNEI in the germline V gene. This CDR3 comprises 14 residues. Trimming left V 6 bases short and J 9 bases short, with 18 bases between.